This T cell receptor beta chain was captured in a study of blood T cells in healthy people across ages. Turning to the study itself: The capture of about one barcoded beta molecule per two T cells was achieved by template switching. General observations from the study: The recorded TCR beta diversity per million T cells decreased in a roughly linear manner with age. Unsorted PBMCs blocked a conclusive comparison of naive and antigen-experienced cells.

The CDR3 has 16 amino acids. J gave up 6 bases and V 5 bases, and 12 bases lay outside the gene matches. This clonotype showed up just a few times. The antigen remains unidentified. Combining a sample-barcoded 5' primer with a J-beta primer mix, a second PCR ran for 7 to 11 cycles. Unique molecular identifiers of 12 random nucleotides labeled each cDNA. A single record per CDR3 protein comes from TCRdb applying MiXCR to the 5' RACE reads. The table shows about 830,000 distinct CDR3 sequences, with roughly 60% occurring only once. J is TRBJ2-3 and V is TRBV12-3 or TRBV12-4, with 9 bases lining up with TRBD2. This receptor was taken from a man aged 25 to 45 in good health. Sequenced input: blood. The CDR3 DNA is TGTGCCAGCAGTCGCGGGACTAGCTCCCCGTCCGATACGCAGTATTTT. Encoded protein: CASSRGTSSPSDTQYF.